One sample yielded the 15 T cell receptor beta chains listed below, sequenced in a study of CD8 T cells in Susac syndrome. RNA, at about 0.5 to 1 ug, was reverse transcribed with random hexamers. TCRdb reprocessed the immunoSEQ multiplex PCR reads via MiXCR and lists one record per CDR3 protein. Of about 71,000 distinct CDR3 sequences listed, 96% are singletons. The sequenced sample was CD4+ T cells from PBMCs. The receptors were sampled from a human donor with multiple sclerosis.

The chain links TRBV2 to TRBJ2-2; 7 bases fit TRBD1. Trimming cost V 7 bases and J 6 bases; bases outside gene matches: 8. CDR3 length: 14 residues. Germline CDR1 and CDR2: SNHLY and FYNNEI. The CDR3 reads CASIENRGPGELFF. The CDR3 DNA is TGTGCCAGCATTGAGAACAGGGGCCCCGGGGAGCTGTTTTTT.

This sequence joins TRBV5-1 and TRBJ2-5; D may be TRBD1 (6 bases). Germline CDR1 and CDR2: SGHRS and YFSETQ. The CDR3 runs to 13 residues. Trimming took 0 bases from V and 5 from J, leaving 8 bases between them. DNA of the CDR3: TGCGCCAGCAGCTTGGTTACAGGGGAGACCCAGTACTTC. This sequence encodes CASSLVTGETQYF.

The V and J genes are TRBV19 and TRBJ2-6; D is uncertain. CDR1 and CDR2 (germline): LNHDA, SQIVND (reference sequence). The V end was cut by 7 bases, the J end by 12 bases, with 19 bases between. There are 14 residues in the CDR3. The CDR3 here is CASTGQSNAPVLTF. CDR3 nucleotides: TGTGCCAGTACTGGGCAGTCAAACGCCCCCGTCCTGACTTTC.

This sequence joins TRBV10-3 and TRBJ1-2; D gene ambiguous. This CDR3 has 16 residues. Germline CDR1 reads ENHRY; CDR2 reads SYGVKD. The ends were cut back, 4 bases at V and 2 bases at J, with 17 bases in the middle. CDR3: CAISAQTRPTNYGYTF. The CDR3, as DNA: TGTGCCATCAGTGCGCAGACAAGGCCGACGAACTATGGCTACACCTTC.

This sequence joins TRBV7-2 and TRBJ1-1, with no clear D. The V gene lost 3 bases and the J gene lost 1 base, with 6 bases spanning the gap. The germline V gene encodes CDR1 SGHTA and CDR2 FQGNSA. CDR3 length equals 13 residues. CDR3 nucleotide sequence: TGTGCCAGCAGCTTTACCGAGAACACTGAAGCTTTCTTT. Translation gives CASSFTENTEAFF.

Here the CDR3 DNA reads TGTGCCAGCAGTTACCGGGGACAGGGGGACGAGCAGTACTTC. This gives the protein CASSYRGQGDEQYF. The rearrangement joins TRBV6-2 or TRBV6-3 to TRBJ2-7; 11 nucleotides line up with TRBD1. The germline CDR1 and CDR2 sequences are MNHEY and SVGEGT. With 2 bases clipped from V and 5 bases from J, the junction kept 2 bases outside the gene matches. The CDR3 consists of 14 residues.

The chain uses TRBV29-1 and TRBJ1-1; 7 nucleotides agree with TRBD1. The V gene's germline CDR1 is SQVTM and CDR2 ANQGSEA. The CDR3 covers 13 residues. Trimming cost V 7 bases and J 5 bases; bases outside gene matches: 10. The CDR3 DNA reads TGCAGCGGCACCAGGGGGGGAGGTACTGAAGCTTTCTTT. Translating it yields CSGTRGGGTEAFF.

In DNA form, the CDR3 reads TGTGCCATCAGTGACAGGGGGGTCAACGAGCAGTACTTC. Its translation: CAISDRGVNEQYF. The chain links TRBV10-3 to TRBJ2-7; tentatively, D is TRBD1 (7 bases). This CDR3 is built from 13 residues. Germline-derived CDR1 and CDR2 are ENHRY and SYGVKD. The V and J ends lost 3 bases and 5 bases respectively, with 11 bases between them.

The gene calls are TRBV13 and TRBJ2-5; D unresolved. Germline CDR1 and CDR2: PRHDT and FYEKMQ (reference sequence). The CDR3 is 13 amino acids. V gave up 5 bases and J gave up 0 bases, with 7 bases separating them. The CDR3 region is CASSIRYQETQYF. In DNA form, the CDR3 reads TGTGCCAGCAGCATCCGGTACCAAGAGACCCAGTACTTC.

The CDR3 sequence: CSASVSAGGAETQYF. CDR3 nucleotides: TGCAGTGCTAGCGTGTCGGCAGGGGGAGCGGAGACCCAGTACTTC. V is TRBV20-1 and J is TRBJ2-5, with TRBD1 identical over 7 bases. V gave up 3 bases and J gave up 5 bases; unmatched junction bases: 12. The CDR3 consists of 15 residues. Germline CDR1 reads DFQATT; CDR2 reads SNEGSKA (reference sequence).

CDR3 loop: CASSQDLTTSQFF. CDR3 sequence (DNA): TGTGCCAGCAGCCAAGATCTTACGACTAGCCAGTTCTTC. The chain joins TRBV3-1 to TRBJ2-1; TRBD2 aligns across 7 bases. This CDR3 has 13 residues. The junction had 6 bases not matched to a gene; V was cut back by 0 bases and J by 13 bases. Germline V lookup: CDR1 LGHDT, CDR2 YNNKEL (reference sequence).

This chain links TRBV6-5 with TRBJ1-4, with 7 nucleotides matching TRBD1. This CDR3 is 15 amino acids long. The V segment lost 2 bases and the J segment 8 bases; nucleotides outside the gene matches: 8. Looked up from germline, CDR1 is MNHEY and CDR2 is SVGAGI. CDR3: CASSYLDRAGEKLFF. In DNA, the CDR3 is TGTGCCAGCAGTTACCTCGACAGGGCGGGAGAAAAACTGTTTTTT.

The chain recombines TRBV7-2 with TRBJ2-5; TRBD1 is a possible D gene (8 bases). Germline-derived CDR1 and CDR2 are SGHTA and FQGNSA. The V end was cut by 5 bases, the J end by 3 bases, with 16 bases between. CDR3 size: 15 residues. The CDR3 DNA reads TGTGCCAGCAGCAGCGGGACAGGCCAGAAAGAGACCCAGTACTTC. Translating gives CASSSGTGQKETQYF.

The chain employs TRBV6-5 and TRBJ2-5; no definite D call. With 6 bases removed from V and 2 bases from J, the gap between germline ends came to 10 bases. The CDR3 runs 13 residues. The germline CDR1 and CDR2 sequences are MNHEY and SVGAGI. CDR3 nucleotide sequence: TGTGCCAGCAGACAAGACGGACAAGAGACCCAGTACTTC. It is translated as CASRQDGQETQYF.

The rearrangement joins TRBV20-1 to TRBJ2-1, with 12 bases aligning to TRBD2. The V segment lost 1 base and the J segment 8 bases; nucleotides outside the gene matches: 6. This CDR3 comprises 15 residues. CDR1 and CDR2 from the germline V gene are DFQATT and SNEGSKA (reference sequence). The chain's CDR3 is CSARATSGGVDEQFF. CDR3 sequence (DNA): TGCAGTGCTAGAGCGACTAGCGGGGGCGTTGATGAGCAGTTCTTC.